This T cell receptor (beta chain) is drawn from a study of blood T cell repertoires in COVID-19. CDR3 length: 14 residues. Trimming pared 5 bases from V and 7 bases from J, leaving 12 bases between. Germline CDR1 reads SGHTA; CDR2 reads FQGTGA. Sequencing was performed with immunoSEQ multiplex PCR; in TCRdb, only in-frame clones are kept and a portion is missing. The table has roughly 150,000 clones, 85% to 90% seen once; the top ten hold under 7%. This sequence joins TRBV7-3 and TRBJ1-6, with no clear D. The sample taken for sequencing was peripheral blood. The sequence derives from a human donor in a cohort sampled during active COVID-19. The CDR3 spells CASSRGVGNSPLHF. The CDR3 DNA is TGTGCCAGCAGCCGCGGGGTTGGAAATTCACCCCTCCACTTT.